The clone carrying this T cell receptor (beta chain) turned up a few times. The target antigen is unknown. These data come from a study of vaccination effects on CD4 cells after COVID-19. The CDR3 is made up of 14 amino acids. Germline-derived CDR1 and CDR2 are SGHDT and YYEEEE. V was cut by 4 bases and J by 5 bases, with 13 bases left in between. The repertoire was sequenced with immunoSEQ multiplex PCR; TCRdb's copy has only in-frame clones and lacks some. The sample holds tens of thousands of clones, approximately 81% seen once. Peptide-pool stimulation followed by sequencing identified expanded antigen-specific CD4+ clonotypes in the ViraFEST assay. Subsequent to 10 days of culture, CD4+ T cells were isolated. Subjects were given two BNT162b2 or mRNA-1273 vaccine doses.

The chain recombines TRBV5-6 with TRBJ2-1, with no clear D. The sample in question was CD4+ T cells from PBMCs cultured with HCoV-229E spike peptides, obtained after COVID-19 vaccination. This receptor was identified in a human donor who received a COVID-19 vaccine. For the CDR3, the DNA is TGTGCCAGCAGCCCCATGGCCGAAGACAATGAGCAGTTCTTC. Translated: CASSPMAEDNEQFF.